The rows below give T cell receptor beta chains drawn from one sample of a study of blood T cell repertoires in COVID-19. The data were produced by immunoSEQ multiplex PCR, yet TCRdb's version contains in-frame clones alone and is incomplete. The repertoire consists of under 200,000 clones, with roughly 78% occurring once and the leading ten covering about 7.8%. The sequenced material came from peripheral blood. These receptors were collected from a woman in her fifties or sixties with COVID-19, enrolled during active disease. Each CDR3 is given with its conserved first and last residue. The D gene is left open where the match is weak. Expanded clones are given a class, and other clones once, few, many or no size at all.

D gene	V gene	J gene	clone size	CDR3 protein	CDR3 DNA
TRBD1	TRBV6-4	TRBJ1-6	.	CASSEGTGGNSPLHF	TGTGCCAGCAGTGAGGGGACAGGGGGTAATTCACCCCTCCACTTT
.	TRBV28	TRBJ2-7	.	CASTQETTNSYEQYF	TGTGCCAGCACCCAGGAGACTACAAACTCCTACGAGCAGTACTTC
TRBD1	TRBV2	TRBJ2-1	.	CASSPLRTGANEQFF	TGTGCCAGCAGTCCTCTCCGGACAGGGGCGAATGAGCAGTTCTTC
.	TRBV12-3/TRBV12-4	TRBJ1-1	.	CASSLMGDTEAFF	TGTGCCAGCAGTTTAATGGGAGACACTGAAGCTTTCTTT
.	TRBV27	TRBJ1-1	many	CASRASGGHLNTEAFF	TGTGCCAGCAGGGCCTCGGGGGGACACCTGAACACTGAAGCTTTCTTT
TRBD2	TRBV7-7	TRBJ2-7	.	CASSPTGGYEQYF	TGTGCTAGCAGCCCAACGGGGGGCTACGAGCAGTACTTC
TRBD1	TRBV7-9	TRBJ2-6	.	CASSLQGALTGANVLTF	TGTGCCAGCAGCTTACAGGGGGCACTGACTGGGGCCAACGTCCTGACTTTC
.	TRBV21-1	TRBJ1-4	once	CASNNEGAIEEKLFF	TGTGCCAGCAACAATGAGGGGGCCATAGAGGAAAAACTGTTTTTT
.	TRBV12-3/TRBV12-4	TRBJ2-1	.	CASSWANNEQFF	TGTGCCAGCAGTTGGGCCAACAATGAGCAGTTCTTC
TRBD2	TRBV5-6	TRBJ2-3	.	CASSLTGLAGDTQYF	TGTGCCAGCAGCTTGACGGGACTAGCGGGGGATACGCAGTATTTT
.	TRBV25-1	TRBJ2-3	.	CASRGNTQYF	TGTGCCAGCCGGGGAAATACGCAGTATTTT
.	TRBV6-6	TRBJ2-3	.	CASSAGTGTDTQYF	TGTGCCAGCTCCGCGGGGACGGGCACAGATACGCAGTATTTT
.	TRBV6-5	TRBJ2-1	.	CASRQGSSWYNEQFF	TGTGCCAGCAGGCAGGGTTCCTCCTGGTACAATGAGCAGTTCTTC
TRBD1	TRBV6-5	TRBJ2-1	.	CASSADRVINEQFF	TGTGCCAGCTCAGCGGACAGGGTGATCAATGAGCAGTTCTTC
.	TRBV28	TRBJ1-4	.	CASSSARVKEKLFF	TGTGCCAGCAGTTCCGCCCGGGTAAAAGAAAAACTGTTTTTT
.	TRBV10-3	TRBJ2-3	.	CAISAGNTDTQYF	TGTGCCATCTCGGCAGGAAACACAGATACGCAGTATTTT
TRBD1	TRBV18	TRBJ1-2	.	CASSLTGDYGYTF	TGTGCCAGCTCACTAACAGGGGACTATGGCTACACCTTC
TRBD2	TRBV28	TRBJ2-3	.	CASSSSSGSTDTQYF	TGTGCCAGCAGCTCGTCTAGCGGAAGCACAGATACGCAGTATTTT
TRBD2	TRBV19	TRBJ2-5	few	CASSIGLAEIQETQYF	TGTGCCAGTAGTATTGGACTAGCGGAGATACAAGAGACCCAGTACTTC
TRBD1	TRBV5-1	TRBJ2-3	.	CASSLQGSTDTQYF	TGCGCCAGCAGCTTACAGGGGAGCACAGATACGCAGTATTTT
TRBD2	TRBV6-5	TRBJ2-7	.	CASSYSLAGVTEQYF	TGTGCCAGCAGTTACTCATTAGCGGGAGTAACCGAGCAGTACTTC
.	TRBV5-1	TRBJ2-5	.	CASSLGLAPETQYF	TGCGCCAGCAGCCTTGGTCTGGCCCCGGAGACCCAGTACTTC
TRBD1	TRBV5-4	TRBJ1-3	once	CASSFSKTGFGNTIYF	TGTGCCAGCAGCTTTTCAAAGACAGGGTTTGGAAACACCATATATTTT
.	TRBV9	TRBJ2-5	.	CASSVVGTFQETQYF	TGTGCCAGCAGCGTAGTAGGGACATTCCAAGAGACCCAGTACTTC
TRBD2	TRBV27	TRBJ2-3	.	CASSLKRGLAGGQIRTDTQYF	TGTGCCAGCAGTTTAAAAAGAGGACTAGCGGGGGGCCAAATTCGCACAGATACGCAGTATTTT
TRBD1	TRBV5-8	TRBJ1-2	.	CASSLTGTGERWYGYTF	TGTGCCAGCAGCTTAACCGGGACAGGGGAAAGATGGTATGGCTACACCTTC
.	TRBV9	TRBJ2-2	.	CASSVAGLAAAGELFF	TGTGCCAGCAGCGTAGCTGGGCTAGCTGCAGCCGGGGAGCTGTTTTTT
.	TRBV7-7	TRBJ2-1	once	CASSLALAPYNEQFF	TGTGCTAGCAGCTTAGCGTTAGCACCCTACAATGAGCAGTTCTTC
.	TRBV28	TRBJ2-1	.	CASSSYRGPPYNEQFF	TGTGCCAGCAGTTCATACCGAGGTCCCCCCTACAATGAGCAGTTCTTC
.	TRBV11-2	TRBJ2-1	.	CASSLEWGRHFF	TGTGCCAGCAGCTTAGAATGGGGGCGACATTTCTTC
TRBD2	TRBV6-5	TRBJ2-7	.	CASRPLLAGGYEQYF	TGTGCCAGCAGGCCACTTCTAGCGGGAGGCTACGAGCAGTACTTC
TRBD1	TRBV28	TRBJ2-7	few	CASSLIGQAQYEQYF	TGTGCCAGCAGTTTAATAGGACAGGCCCAATACGAGCAGTACTTC
TRBD1	TRBV11-3	TRBJ1-2	.	CASTTRDRNMNYGYTF	TGTGCCAGCACCACGAGGGACAGGAATATGAACTATGGCTACACCTTC
.	TRBV28	TRBJ2-7	few	CASIKPTGEQYF	TGTGCCAGCATCAAGCCGACGGGGGAGCAGTACTTC
.	TRBV7-9	TRBJ2-3	.	CASSWDSNTQYF	TGTGCCAGCAGCTGGGACTCTAACACGCAGTATTTT
TRBD1	TRBV6-5	TRBJ2-7	.	CASSGTVYEQYF	TGTGCCAGCAGCGGGACAGTCTACGAGCAGTACTTC
.	TRBV6-5	TRBJ1-2	.	CASSQNNYGYTF	TGTGCCAGCAGTCAGAATAACTATGGCTACACCTTC
.	TRBV7-2	TRBJ2-1	.	CASCRAPVVYNEQFF	TGTGCCAGCTGCCGCGCCCCGGTGGTCTACAATGAGCAGTTCTTC
TRBD1	TRBV3-1/TRBV3-2	TRBJ2-5	.	CASSRGTGSSEETQYF	TGTGCCAGCAGCCGAGGGACAGGGAGTTCCGAAGAGACCCAGTACTTC
.	TRBV6-1	TRBJ2-1	once	CASSERAGGYNEQFF	TGTGCCAGCAGTGAAAGGGCAGGGGGGTACAATGAGCAGTTCTTC
.	TRBV28	TRBJ2-4	.	CASSTTGLKNIQYF	TGTGCCAGCAGCACAACAGGGCTCAAAAACATTCAGTACTTC
TRBD1	TRBV2	TRBJ1-2	.	CASRPPGQGFYGYTF	TGTGCCAGCAGGCCCCCGGGACAGGGGTTCTATGGCTACACCTTC
.	TRBV6-5	TRBJ1-5	.	CASRWEGGNQPQHF	TGTGCCAGCAGATGGGAAGGAGGGAATCAGCCCCAGCATTTT
TRBD1	TRBV28	TRBJ2-1	.	CASSYPGQGPEQFF	TGTGCCAGCAGTTACCCAGGACAGGGACCCGAGCAGTTCTTC
TRBD2	TRBV5-1	TRBJ2-1	.	CASSRSGGIYNEQFF	TGCGCCAGCAGCCGATCCGGGGGGATCTACAATGAGCAGTTCTTC
TRBD2	TRBV7-6	TRBJ2-1	.	CASSLVASGGDEQFF	TGTGCCAGCAGCTTAGTGGCTAGCGGGGGCGATGAGCAGTTCTTC
TRBD1	TRBV19	TRBJ1-6	.	CASSGTGTGSSPLHF	TGTGCCAGTAGCGGTACCGGGACAGGGAGTTCACCCCTCCACTTT
.	TRBV19	TRBJ2-2	.	CASSMVAEAGELFF	TGTGCCAGTAGTATGGTAGCGGAAGCCGGGGAGCTGTTTTTT
TRBD1	TRBV6-5	TRBJ2-1	.	CASTTQDRVGEQFF	TGTGCCAGCACCACCCAGGACAGGGTAGGTGAGCAGTTCTTC
TRBD1	TRBV6-5	TRBJ2-7	once	CARRQGIFSYEQYF	TGTGCCCGACGACAGGGGATTTTCTCCTACGAGCAGTACTTC
TRBD1	TRBV2	TRBJ1-2	.	CASSEPGQNYGYTF	TGTGCCAGCAGTGAGCCGGGACAGAACTATGGCTACACCTTC